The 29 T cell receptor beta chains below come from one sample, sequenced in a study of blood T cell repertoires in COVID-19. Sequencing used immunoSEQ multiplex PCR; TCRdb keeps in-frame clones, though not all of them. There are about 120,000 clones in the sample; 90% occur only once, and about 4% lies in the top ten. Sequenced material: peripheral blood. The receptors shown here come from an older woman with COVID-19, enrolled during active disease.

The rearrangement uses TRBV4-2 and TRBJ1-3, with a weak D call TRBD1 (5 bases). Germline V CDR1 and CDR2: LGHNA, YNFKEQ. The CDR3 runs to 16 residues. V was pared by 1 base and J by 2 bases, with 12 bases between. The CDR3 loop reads CASSQVRGEAGNTIYF. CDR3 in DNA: TGTGCCAGCAGCCAAGTCCGAGGGGAGGCTGGAAACACCATATATTTT.

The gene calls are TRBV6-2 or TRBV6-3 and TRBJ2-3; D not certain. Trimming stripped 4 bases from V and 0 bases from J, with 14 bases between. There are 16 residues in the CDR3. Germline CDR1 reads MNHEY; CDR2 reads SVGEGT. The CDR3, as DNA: TGTGCCAGCAGTTCTCTGACACCCGCGAGCACAGATACGCAGTATTTT. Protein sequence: CASSSLTPASTDTQYF.

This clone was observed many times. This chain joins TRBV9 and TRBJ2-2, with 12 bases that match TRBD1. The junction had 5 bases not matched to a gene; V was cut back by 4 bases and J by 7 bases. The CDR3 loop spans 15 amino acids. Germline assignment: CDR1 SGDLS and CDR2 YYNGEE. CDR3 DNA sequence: TGTGCCAGCAGCTTAGGGACAGGGGGCATCGGGGAGCTGTTTTTT. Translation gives CASSLGTGGIGELFF.

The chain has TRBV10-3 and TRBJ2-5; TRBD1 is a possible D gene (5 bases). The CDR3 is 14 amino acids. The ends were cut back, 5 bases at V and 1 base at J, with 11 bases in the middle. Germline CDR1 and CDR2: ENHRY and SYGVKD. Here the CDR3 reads CAISSDSSQETQYF. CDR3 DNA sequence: TGTGCCATCAGTTCCGACAGTAGCCAAGAGACCCAGTACTTC.

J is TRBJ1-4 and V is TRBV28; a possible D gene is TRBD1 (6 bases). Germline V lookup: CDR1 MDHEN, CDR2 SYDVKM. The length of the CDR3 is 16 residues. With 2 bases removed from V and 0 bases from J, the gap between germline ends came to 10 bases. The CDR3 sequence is CASSLQGISTNEKLFF. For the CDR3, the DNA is TGTGCCAGCAGTTTACAGGGGATTTCAACTAATGAAAAACTGTTTTTT.

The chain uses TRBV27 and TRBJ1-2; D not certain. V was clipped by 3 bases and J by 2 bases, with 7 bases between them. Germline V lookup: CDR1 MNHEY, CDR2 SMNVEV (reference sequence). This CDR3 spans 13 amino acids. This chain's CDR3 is CASSFMRNYGYTF. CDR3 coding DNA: TGTGCCAGCAGTTTTATGAGAAACTATGGCTACACCTTC.

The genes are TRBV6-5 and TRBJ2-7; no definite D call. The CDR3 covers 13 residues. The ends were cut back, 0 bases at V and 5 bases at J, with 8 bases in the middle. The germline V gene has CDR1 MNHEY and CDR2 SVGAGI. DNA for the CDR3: TGTGCCAGCAGTTACTCGTATGGGCACGAGCAGTACTTC. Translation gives CASSYSYGHEQYF.

CDR3 region: CASSQQYFRNEQFF. CDR3 nucleotides: TGCGCCAGCAGCCAACAATACTTCAGGAATGAGCAGTTCTTC. The rearrangement links TRBV4-3 to TRBJ2-1; no firm D call. V was trimmed by 2 bases and J by 7 bases, leaving 12 bases between them. The germline gives CDR1 LGHNA, CDR2 YSLEER. The CDR3 is 14 residues long.

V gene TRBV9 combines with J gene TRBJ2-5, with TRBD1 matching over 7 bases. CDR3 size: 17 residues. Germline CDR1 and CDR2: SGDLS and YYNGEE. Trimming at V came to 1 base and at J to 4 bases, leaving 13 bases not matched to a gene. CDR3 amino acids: CASSVLGGGLGSETQYF. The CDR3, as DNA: TGTGCCAGCAGCGTACTAGGGGGCGGTCTGGGATCAGAGACCCAGTACTTC.

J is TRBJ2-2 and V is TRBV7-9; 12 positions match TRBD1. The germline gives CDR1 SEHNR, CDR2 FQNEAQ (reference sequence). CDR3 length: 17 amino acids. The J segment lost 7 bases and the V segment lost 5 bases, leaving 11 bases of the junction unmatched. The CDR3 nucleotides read TGTGCCAGCAGCCGTCCCGGGACAGGGGGCGAGGACGGGGAGCTGTTTTTT. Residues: CASSRPGTGGEDGELFF.

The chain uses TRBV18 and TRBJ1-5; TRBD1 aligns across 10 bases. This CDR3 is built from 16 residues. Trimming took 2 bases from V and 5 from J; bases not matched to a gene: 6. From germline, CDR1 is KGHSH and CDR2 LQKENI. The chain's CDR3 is CASSPDAGQGHQPQHF. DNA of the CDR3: TGTGCCAGCTCACCAGACGCGGGACAGGGGCATCAGCCCCAGCATTTT.

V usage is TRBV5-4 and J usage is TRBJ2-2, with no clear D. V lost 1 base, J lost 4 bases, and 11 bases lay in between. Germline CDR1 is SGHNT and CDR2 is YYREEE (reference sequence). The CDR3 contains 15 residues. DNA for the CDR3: TGTGCCAGCAGCTTGAAGACTGCGAGCACCGGGGAGCTGTTTTTT. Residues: CASSLKTASTGELFF.

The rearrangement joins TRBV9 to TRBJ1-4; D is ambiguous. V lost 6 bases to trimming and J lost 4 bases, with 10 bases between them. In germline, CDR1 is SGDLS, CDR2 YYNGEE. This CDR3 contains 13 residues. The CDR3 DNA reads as TGTGCCAGCACCGGGGTTCTTAATGAAAAACTGTTTTTT. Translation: CASTGVLNEKLFF.

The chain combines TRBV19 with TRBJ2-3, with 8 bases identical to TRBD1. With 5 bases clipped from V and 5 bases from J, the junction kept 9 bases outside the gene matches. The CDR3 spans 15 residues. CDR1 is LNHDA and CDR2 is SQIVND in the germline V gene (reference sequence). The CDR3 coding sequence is TGTGCCAGTAGTCAGGGACAGGCTCGGATAGATACGCAGTATTTT. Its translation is CASSQGQARIDTQYF.

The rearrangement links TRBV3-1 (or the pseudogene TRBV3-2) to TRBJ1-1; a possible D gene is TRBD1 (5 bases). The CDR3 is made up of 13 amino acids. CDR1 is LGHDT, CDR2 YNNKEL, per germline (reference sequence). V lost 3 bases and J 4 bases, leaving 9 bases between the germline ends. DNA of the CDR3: TGTGCCAGCAGCCAGGGGGGGGTCACTGAAGCTTTCTTT. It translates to CASSQGGVTEAFF.

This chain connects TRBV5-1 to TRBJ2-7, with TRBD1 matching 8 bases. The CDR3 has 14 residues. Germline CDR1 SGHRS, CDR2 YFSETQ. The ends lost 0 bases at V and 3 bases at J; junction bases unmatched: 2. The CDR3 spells CASSLAQGGYEQYF. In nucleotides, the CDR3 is TGCGCCAGCAGCTTGGCACAGGGGGGCTACGAGCAGTACTTC.

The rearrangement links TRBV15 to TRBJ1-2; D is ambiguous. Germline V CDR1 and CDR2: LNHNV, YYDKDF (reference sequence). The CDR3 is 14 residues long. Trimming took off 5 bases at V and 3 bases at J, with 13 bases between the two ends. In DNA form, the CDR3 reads TGTGCCACCAGCCCCAAGGCGGCCTACTATGGCTACACCTTC. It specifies CATSPKAAYYGYTF.

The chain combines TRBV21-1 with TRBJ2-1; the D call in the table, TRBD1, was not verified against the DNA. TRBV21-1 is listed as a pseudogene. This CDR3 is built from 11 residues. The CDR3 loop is CARTAYNEQFF. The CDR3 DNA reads TGTGCCAGGACAGCCTACAATGAGCAGTTCTTC.

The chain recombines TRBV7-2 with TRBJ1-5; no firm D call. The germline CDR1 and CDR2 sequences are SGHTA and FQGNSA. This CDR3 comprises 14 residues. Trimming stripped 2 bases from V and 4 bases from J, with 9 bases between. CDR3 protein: CASSLNRWNQPQHF. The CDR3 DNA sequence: TGTGCCAGCAGCTTAAACCGGTGGAATCAGCCCCAGCATTTT.

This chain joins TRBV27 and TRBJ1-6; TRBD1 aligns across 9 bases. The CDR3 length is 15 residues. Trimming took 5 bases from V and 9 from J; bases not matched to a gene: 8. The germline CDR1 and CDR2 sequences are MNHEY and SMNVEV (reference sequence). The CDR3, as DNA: TGTGCCAGCAGTGTACAGGGACAGGGTAGTTCACCCCTCCACTTT. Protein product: CASSVQGQGSSPLHF.

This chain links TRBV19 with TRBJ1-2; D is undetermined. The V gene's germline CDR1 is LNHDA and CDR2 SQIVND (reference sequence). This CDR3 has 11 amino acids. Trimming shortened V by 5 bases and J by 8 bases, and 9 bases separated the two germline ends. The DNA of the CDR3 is TGTGCCAGTAGTTCTCCTCTGGGCTACACCTTC. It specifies CASSSPLGYTF.

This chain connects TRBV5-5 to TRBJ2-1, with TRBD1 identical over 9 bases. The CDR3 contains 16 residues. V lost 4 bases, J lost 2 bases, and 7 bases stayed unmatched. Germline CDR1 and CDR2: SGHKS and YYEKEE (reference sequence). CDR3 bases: TGTGCCAGCAGCAGCTACACAGGGGGCACCTACAATGAGCAGTTCTTC. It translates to CASSSYTGGTYNEQFF.

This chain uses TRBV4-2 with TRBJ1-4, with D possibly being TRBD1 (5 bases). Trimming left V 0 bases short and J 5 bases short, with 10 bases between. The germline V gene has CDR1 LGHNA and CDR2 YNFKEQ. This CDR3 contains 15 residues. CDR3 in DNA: TGTGCCAGCAGCCAAGATCGGGCAGGGAATGAAAAACTGTTTTTT. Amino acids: CASSQDRAGNEKLFF.

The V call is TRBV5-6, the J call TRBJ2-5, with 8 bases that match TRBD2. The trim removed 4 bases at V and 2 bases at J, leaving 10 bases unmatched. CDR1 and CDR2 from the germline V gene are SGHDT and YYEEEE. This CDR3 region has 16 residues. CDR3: CASSTKGLAPQETQYF. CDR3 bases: TGTGCCAGCAGCACCAAAGGACTAGCCCCTCAAGAGACCCAGTACTTC.

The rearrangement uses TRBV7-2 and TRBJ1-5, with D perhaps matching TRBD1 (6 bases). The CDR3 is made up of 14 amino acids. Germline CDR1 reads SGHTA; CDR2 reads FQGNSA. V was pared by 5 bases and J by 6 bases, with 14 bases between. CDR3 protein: CASSENTGTQPQHF. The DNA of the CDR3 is TGTGCCAGCAGCGAGAATACAGGGACTCAGCCCCAGCATTTT.

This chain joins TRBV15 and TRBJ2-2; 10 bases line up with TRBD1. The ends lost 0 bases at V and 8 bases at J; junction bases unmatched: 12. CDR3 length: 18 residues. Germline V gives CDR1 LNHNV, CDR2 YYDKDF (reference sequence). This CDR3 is CATSRDLSGTGDGGELFF. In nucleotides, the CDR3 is TGTGCCACCAGCAGAGATCTCTCAGGGACAGGGGATGGTGGGGAGCTGTTTTTT.

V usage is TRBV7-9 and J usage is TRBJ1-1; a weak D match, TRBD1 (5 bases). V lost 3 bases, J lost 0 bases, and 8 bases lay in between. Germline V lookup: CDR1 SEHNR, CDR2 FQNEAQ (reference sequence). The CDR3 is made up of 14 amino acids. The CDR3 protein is CASSFGTVNTEAFF. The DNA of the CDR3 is TGTGCCAGCAGCTTTGGGACTGTGAACACTGAAGCTTTCTTT.

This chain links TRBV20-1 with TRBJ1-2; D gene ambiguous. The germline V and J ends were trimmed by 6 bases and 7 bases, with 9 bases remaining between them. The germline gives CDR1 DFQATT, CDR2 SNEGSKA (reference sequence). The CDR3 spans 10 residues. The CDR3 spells CSARIFGYTF. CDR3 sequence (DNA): TGCAGTGCGCGGATTTTTGGCTACACCTTC.

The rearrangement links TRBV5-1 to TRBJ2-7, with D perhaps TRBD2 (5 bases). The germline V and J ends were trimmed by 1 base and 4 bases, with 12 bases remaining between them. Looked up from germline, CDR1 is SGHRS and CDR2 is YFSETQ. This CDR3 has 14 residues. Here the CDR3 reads CASSLTARGYEQYF. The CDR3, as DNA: TGCGCCAGCAGCTTGACTGCGCGCGGGTACGAGCAGTACTTC.